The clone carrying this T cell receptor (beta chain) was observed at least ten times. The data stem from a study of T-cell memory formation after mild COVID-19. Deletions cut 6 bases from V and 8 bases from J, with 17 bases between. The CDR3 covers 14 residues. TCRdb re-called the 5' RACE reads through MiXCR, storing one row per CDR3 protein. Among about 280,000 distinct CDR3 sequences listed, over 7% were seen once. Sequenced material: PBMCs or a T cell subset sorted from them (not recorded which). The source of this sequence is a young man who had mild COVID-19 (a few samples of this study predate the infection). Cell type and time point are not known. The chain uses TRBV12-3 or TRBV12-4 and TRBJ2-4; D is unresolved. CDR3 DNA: TGTGCCAGCAGACACAGACCTAACCGGGACATTCAGTACTTC. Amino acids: CASRHRPNRDIQYF.